A selection of T cell receptor beta chains follows, all from one sample in a study of blood T cell repertoires in COVID-19. Produced via immunoSEQ multiplex PCR; TCRdb's table is partial and in-frame only. In the table there are under 250,000 clones, 65% to 90% of which are singletons. The specimen sequenced was PBMCs or T cells enriched from blood (not recorded which). These receptors originate from a woman aged 45-65 years with acute COVID-19. CDR3s include the opening cysteine and the closing phenylalanine or tryptophan. D genes are given only for firm matches.

j_call | v_call | d_call | cdr3_nt | cdr3_aa
TRBJ1-1 | TRBV5-4 | TRBD1 | TGTGCCAGCAGCCCGGGACAGGGGTTGAGTACTGAAGCTTTCTTT | CASSPGQGLSTEAFF
TRBJ1-1 | TRBV5-1 | NA | TGCGCCAGCAGCTTTACCCTAATTACAGGGAGAGGAACTGAAGCTTTCTTT | CASSFTLITGRGTEAFF
TRBJ1-4 | TRBV30 | TRBD1 | TGTGCCTGGAGTGACGGACAGGGGAATGAAAAACTGTTTTTT | CAWSDGQGNEKLFF
TRBJ1-5 | TRBV27 | TRBD1 | TGTGCCAGCAGTCCTCACCTTGGACAGGGGCATCAGCCCCAGCATTTT | CASSPHLGQGHQPQHF
TRBJ1-1 | TRBV28 | TRBD1 | TGTGCCAGCAGGGTAGGGGGCGCGTTTTTTTTTATGGAGTTT | CASRVGGAFFFMEF
TRBJ2-5 | TRBV6-5 | TRBD1 | TGTGCCAGCAGCGAGGGCTACAGGGGCCTCTTTACCCAGTACTTC | CASSEGYRGLFTQYF
TRBJ1-5 | TRBV12-5 | NA | TGTGCTAGTGGCCCCGATCAGCCCCAGCATTTT | CASGPDQPQHF
TRBJ2-3 | TRBV5-1 | TRBD2 | TGCGCCAGCAGCTTGGCACCGGCTAGCGGGACAGATACGCAGTATTTT | CASSLAPASGTDTQYF
TRBJ1-4 | TRBV4-1 | NA | TGCGCCAGCAGCCAAGATCCGGGGTCACAGAATAATGAAAAACTGTTTTTT | CASSQDPGSQNNEKLFF
TRBJ1-2 | TRBV5-1 | TRBD1 | TGCGCCAGCAGCTTGGGGGACAGGGGCTATGGCTACACCTTC | CASSLGDRGYGYTF